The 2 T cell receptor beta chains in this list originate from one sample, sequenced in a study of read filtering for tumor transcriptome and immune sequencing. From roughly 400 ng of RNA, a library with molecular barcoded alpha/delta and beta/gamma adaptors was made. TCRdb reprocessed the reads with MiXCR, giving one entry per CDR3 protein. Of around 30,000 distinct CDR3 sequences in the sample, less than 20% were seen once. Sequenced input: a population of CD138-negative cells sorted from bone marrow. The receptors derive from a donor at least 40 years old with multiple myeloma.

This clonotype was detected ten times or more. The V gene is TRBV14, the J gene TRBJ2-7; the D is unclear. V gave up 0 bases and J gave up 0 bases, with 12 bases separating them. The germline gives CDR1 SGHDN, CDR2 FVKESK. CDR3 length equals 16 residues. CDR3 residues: CASSQDPPWSSYEQYF. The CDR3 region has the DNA TGTGCCAGCAGCCAAGACCCCCCGTGGAGCTCCTACGAGCAGTACTTC.

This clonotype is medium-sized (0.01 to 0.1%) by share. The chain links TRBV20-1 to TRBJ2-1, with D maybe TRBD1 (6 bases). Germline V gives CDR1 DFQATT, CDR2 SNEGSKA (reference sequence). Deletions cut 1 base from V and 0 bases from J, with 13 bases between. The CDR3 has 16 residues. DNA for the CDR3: TGCAGTGCTAGAGGCCAGGGGATGAGCTCCTACAATGAGCAGTTCTTC. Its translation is CSARGQGMSSYNEQFF.